Presented here are 4 T cell receptor beta chains from one specimen sequenced in a study of blood T cell repertoires in COVID-19. Assay used: immunoSEQ multiplex PCR; TCRdb lists only in-frame clones, some missing. The sample carries about 150,000 clones, 80% to 90% recorded once. The sequencing input was peripheral blood. These receptors were collected from a man younger than 30 with COVID-19, enrolled during active disease.

The chain joins TRBV5-1 to TRBJ1-3; 7 bases line up with TRBD1. The CDR3 consists of 14 residues. Germline V gene lookup returns CDR1 SGHRS and CDR2 YFSETQ. J lost 3 bases, V lost 4 bases, and 4 bases had no gene match. CDR3: CASSPTGSGNTIYF. CDR3 bases: TGCGCCAGCAGCCCGACAGGGAGTGGAAACACCATATATTTT.

The V call is TRBV12-5, the J call TRBJ2-1; a possible D gene is TRBD2 (5 bases). There are 11 residues in the CDR3. Germline assignment: CDR1 LGHNT and CDR2 FRNRAP. V was pared by 6 bases and J by 9 bases, with 9 bases between. CDR3 sequence reads: CASGGRGEQFF. CDR3 sequence (DNA): TGTGCTAGTGGGGGCCGGGGTGAGCAGTTCTTC.

The V and J genes are TRBV9 and TRBJ1-6; unclear D gene. V was clipped by 4 bases and J by 8 bases, with 13 bases between them. This CDR3 region has 14 residues. Germline V gene lookup returns CDR1 SGDLS and CDR2 YYNGEE. CDR3 in amino acids: CASSPREEYSPLHF. The DNA for the CDR3 is TGTGCCAGCAGCCCCCGGGAGGAGTATTCACCCCTCCACTTT.

The J gene is TRBJ2-7, the V gene TRBV6-2 or TRBV6-3; 9 nucleotides line up with TRBD1. V lost 5 bases to trimming and J lost 4 bases; unmatched junction nucleotides: 6. The CDR3 contains 14 residues. Germline V lookup: CDR1 MNHEY, CDR2 SVGEGT. CDR3 loop: CASSISGTGYEQYF. The CDR3 region has the DNA TGTGCCAGCAGTATAAGCGGGACAGGGTACGAGCAGTACTTC.